This T cell receptor (beta chain) was identified in a study of blood T cell repertoires in COVID-19. Overall study context: Acute and convalescent COVID-19 specimens originated in the United States, Italy and Spain. Sources were T cells, B-cell-depleted T cells, or PBMCs; the material itself was cDNA or gDNA.

Per the original methods: Amplified reference gene primers provided the basis for estimating nucleated cell counts. TCRdb's table, derived via immunoSEQ multiplex PCR, lists solely in-frame clones and lacks some. That table furnishes V, J and clone size, whereas the DNA furnished D and trimming. The repertoire holds 94,000 or so clones, with 88% as singletons. V shed 1 base and J shed 3 bases, with 7 bases lying between them. CDR1 and CDR2 from the germline V gene are KGHSH and LQKENI. This CDR3 spans 13 amino acids. Notes on this clone: This CDR3 is also generated by other DNA sequences in the sample.

The receptor's source is a woman older than 75 with active COVID-19. The chain carries TRBV18 and TRBJ2-7, with a weak D call TRBD1 (5 bases). The sample comprised peripheral blood. The CDR3 is CASSPRRDYEQYF. DNA for the CDR3: TGTGCCAGCTCACCACGCAGGGACTACGAGCAGTACTTC.